What follows is one T cell receptor beta chain and its context. Its specificity is unknown. Lesional scalp punch biopsies and peripheral blood came from alopecia areata patients. Germline lookup yields CDR1 SQVTM and CDR2 ANQGSEA. J was trimmed by 4 bases and V by 4 bases; bases with no gene match: 6. The CDR3 is made up of 14 amino acids. This entry belongs to a study of CD8+ T cells in alopecia areata. Background on the study: A regimen of oral tofacitinib, 5 to 10 mg twice daily, was given to treated patients. Findings and limits, study-wide: Normal skin contains resident alphabeta T cells, and these are also sequenced in scalp samples. Higher clonality and more expanded CD8+ clones appeared in lesional than normal scalp.

It was cDNA, reverse transcribed from extracted RNA, that served as the sequencing template. Here immunoSEQ multiplex PCR was the method, and the copy in TCRdb shows in-frame clones only, minus some. The top ten hold about 6.4% of the sample, which has 150,000 or so clones, roughly 50% seen once. The sequence was obtained from a human donor with alopecia areata. Sequenced: CD4+ T cells sorted from blood. This rearrangement joins TRBV29-1 to TRBJ2-1, with 8 bases identical to TRBD2. The CDR3 here is CSVVRTSIYNEQFF. The CDR3 DNA sequence: TGCAGCGTTGTACGGACTAGCATATACAATGAGCAGTTCTTC.